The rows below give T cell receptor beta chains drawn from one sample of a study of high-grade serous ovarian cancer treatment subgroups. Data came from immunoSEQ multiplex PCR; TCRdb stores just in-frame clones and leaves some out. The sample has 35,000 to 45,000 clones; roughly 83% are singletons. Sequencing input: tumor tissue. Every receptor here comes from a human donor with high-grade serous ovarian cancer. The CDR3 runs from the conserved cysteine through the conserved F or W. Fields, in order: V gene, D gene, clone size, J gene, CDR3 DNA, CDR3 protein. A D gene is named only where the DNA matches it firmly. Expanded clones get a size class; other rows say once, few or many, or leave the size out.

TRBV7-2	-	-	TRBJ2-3	TGTGCCAGCAGCCCCCGGGACGGAAGCACAGATACGCAGTATTTT	CASSPRDGSTDTQYF
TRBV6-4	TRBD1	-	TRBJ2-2	TGTGCCAGCAAGCCCGGGACAGGGCCCGGGGAGCTGTTTTTT	CASKPGTGPGELFF
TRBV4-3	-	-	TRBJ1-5	TGCGCCAGCAGCCAAGATCCGGGATATAGCAATCAGCCCCAGCATTTT	CASSQDPGYSNQPQHF
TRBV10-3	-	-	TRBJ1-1	TGTGCCATCAGTGACTCGGGGTTTATGAACACTGAAGCTTTCTTT	CAISDSGFMNTEAFF
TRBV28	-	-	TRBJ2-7	TGTGCCACCTCCGGGGCCCACTCCTACGAGCAGTACTTC	CATSGAHSYEQYF
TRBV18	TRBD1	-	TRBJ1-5	TGTGCCAGCTCACCTGCGGGACAGGGGTATCAGCCCCAGCATTTT	CASSPAGQGYQPQHF
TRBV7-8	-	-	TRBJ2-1	TGTGCCAGCAGCTTAGCAAGGGGGTACAATGAGCAGTTCTTC	CASSLARGYNEQFF
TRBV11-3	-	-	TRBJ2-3	TGTGCCAGCAGCTTAATAGGAGGGGGAGGAGGTACAGATACGCAGTATTTT	CASSLIGGGGGTDTQYF
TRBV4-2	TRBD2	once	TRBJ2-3	TGTGCCAGCATCCAAGAAGGGGCTAGCGGGGGGGATACGCAGTATTTT	CASIQEGASGGDTQYF
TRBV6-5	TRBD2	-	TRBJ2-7	TGTGCCAGCAGTTATGGAGGGGAGGGCCTCTACGAGCAGTACTTC	CASSYGGEGLYEQYF
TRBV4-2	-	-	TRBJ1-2	TGTGCCAGCAGCCAAGATTGGGCAGCGCGGACCTTC	CASSQDWAARTF